The 2 T cell receptor beta chains below come from one sample, sequenced in a study. TCRdb analysed the RT-PCR reads with MiXCR anew, one entry per CDR3 protein. The profile covers about 680,000 distinct CDR3 sequences, with 13% to 15% appearing a single time and 3.6% taken by the ten largest. Material: memory CD4+ T cells from blood. All receptors derive from a female donor in good health, serving as a healthy control.

V gene TRBV5-1 combines with J gene TRBJ2-3; 11 positions match TRBD2. The germline gives CDR1 SGHRS, CDR2 YFSETQ. The CDR3 consists of 17 residues. Losses at the gene ends were 2 bases for V and 0 bases for J; bases not matched to a gene: 5. The DNA for the CDR3 is TGCGCCAGCAGCTTCCGTAGCGGGGGGGCTAGCACAGATACGCAGTATTTT. Translating gives CASSFRSGGASTDTQYF.

The chain joins TRBV6-6 to TRBJ2-5, with D perhaps matching TRBD2 (5 bases). Looked up from germline, CDR1 is MNHNY and CDR2 is SVGAGI (reference sequence). The CDR3 has 14 amino acids. V was cut by 2 bases and J by 5 bases, with 12 bases left in between. CDR3 DNA: TGTGCCAGCAGTTACCCCGGGGATAGCGAGACCCAGTACTTC. This gives the protein CASSYPGDSETQYF.